The present T cell receptor (beta chain) was sequenced within a study of CXCR4 blockade with PD-1 therapy in pancreatic cancer. No neoadjuvant therapy was given before resection to the patients supplying these archived tumor blocks. This table comes from immunoSEQ multiplex PCR, and its TCRdb copy is limited to in-frame clones, with some not included. This sample has 1,500 to 2,000 clones, with roughly two fifths found just once. Germline V gene data show CDR1 as LNHDA and CDR2 as SQIVND (reference sequence). The CDR3 has 15 residues. Trimming pared 5 bases from V and 0 bases from J, leaving 13 bases between. This clone was seen a handful of times. The target antigen is unknown. Study-wide findings and caveats: Tumor clonality averaged around 0.14 versus 0.05 in healthy blood, not predicting survival. Convergent selection by common tumor antigens was suggested by nucleotide rearrangement counts. Antigen-specificity overlap of convergent dominant clones remained unconfirmed.

This receptor was taken from a human donor with pancreatic ductal adenocarcinoma. Sequenced material: tumor tissue. This sequence joins TRBV19 and TRBJ2-5; D possibly uses TRBD1 or TRBD2 (5 bases each). The DNA for the CDR3 is TGTGCCAGTAGTCCCCAGGGAGTGTACCAAGAGACCCAGTACTTC. This sequence encodes CASSPQGVYQETQYF.